A single sample gave rise to the 9 T cell receptor beta chains below, sequenced in a study. TCRdb fed the RT-PCR reads into MiXCR, producing one record per CDR3 protein. The sample lists more than 550,000 distinct CDR3 sequences, approximately 15% seen once, with just over 3.5% in the top ten. Specimen: memory CD4+ T cells from blood. The source of these receptors is a female donor in good health, serving as a healthy control.

A few counts support this clonotype. This sequence joins TRBV4-1 and TRBJ2-7, with TRBD2 matching 13 bases. This CDR3 is built from 20 residues. With V trimmed by 4 bases and J by 4 bases, 19 bases remained unmatched. CDR1 and CDR2 from the germline V gene are MGHRA and YSYEKL. CDR3 residues: CASSLKFVGDSGLAGYEQYF. CDR3 DNA: TGCGCCAGCAGCCTGAAATTTGTTGGGGACTCGGGACTAGCGGGGTACGAGCAGTACTTC.

This chain links TRBV5-1 with TRBJ1-1; 8 bases map to TRBD1. The CDR3 sequence is 14 residues long. J was trimmed by 3 bases and V by 6 bases; bases with no gene match: 7. Germline CDR1 and CDR2: SGHRS and YFSETQ. Here the CDR3 reads CASTRTGRDTEAFF. Written as DNA, the CDR3 is TGCGCCAGCACCCGGACAGGGCGGGACACTGAAGCTTTCTTT.

This clonotype was observed many times. The V gene is TRBV20-1, the J gene TRBJ1-2; perhaps TRBD1 as D (5 bases). Germline V gene lookup returns CDR1 DFQATT and CDR2 SNEGSKA (reference sequence). This CDR3 spans 13 amino acids. V lost 8 bases, J lost 3 bases, and 16 bases lay in between. Written as DNA, the CDR3 is TGCAGTACACCCTCGACAGACCACTATGGCTACACCTTC. Its protein is CSTPSTDHYGYTF.

The chain is built from TRBV20-1 and TRBJ2-6, with TRBD1 matching 7 bases. Trimming removed 6 bases from V and 0 bases from J; junction bases left unmatched: 14. Germline CDR1 is DFQATT and CDR2 is SNEGSKA (reference sequence). This CDR3 comprises 18 residues. The CDR3 coding sequence is TGCAGTGCCCTAAATTCCCCAGGGGACAGCTCTGGGGCCAACGTCCTGACTTTC. As protein: CSALNSPGDSSGANVLTF.

The chain joins TRBV7-2 to TRBJ1-3, with D perhaps matching TRBD1 (5 bases). Germline CDR1 and CDR2: SGHTA and FQGNSA. V was trimmed by 3 bases and J by 4 bases, leaving 13 bases between them. The CDR3 covers 15 residues. The CDR3 loop reads CASSFLGGTGNTIYF. The DNA for the CDR3 is TGTGCCAGCAGCTTCCTGGGGGGGACGGGAAACACCATATATTTT. Drawing the rest from reference TRBV7-2 and TRBJ1-3, the complete variable domain is GAGVSQSPSNKVTEKGKDVELRCDPISGHTALYWYRQSLGQGLEFLIYFQGNSAPDKSGLPSDRFSAERTGGSVSTLTIQRTQQEDSAVYLCASSFLGGTGNTIYFGEGSWLTVV.

This clonotype was detected only a few times. This chain connects TRBV6-1 to TRBJ1-1, with a possible D match to TRBD1 (5 bases). Germline CDR1 MNHNS, CDR2 SASEGT. V gave up 1 base and J gave up 5 bases, with 11 bases separating them. This CDR3 contains 14 residues. Here the CDR3 DNA reads TGTGCCAGCAGTGAAGTACAGGTGGCAACTGAAGCTTTCTTT. This sequence encodes CASSEVQVATEAFF.

This sequence joins TRBV5-1 and TRBJ1-1, with D hard to call. Germline CDR1 and CDR2: SGHRS and YFSETQ. The CDR3 covers 14 residues. The ends were cut back, 2 bases at V and 1 base at J, with 9 bases in the middle. CDR3 nucleotide sequence: TGCGCCAGCAGCTTCTATAGGGCGAACACTGAAGCTTTCTTT. Protein: CASSFYRANTEAFF.

In its sample, this clonotype was seen many times. The chain couples TRBV6-6 to TRBJ2-7; the D gene is possibly TRBD2 (6 bases). The CDR3 is 16 amino acids. The germline gives CDR1 MNHNY, CDR2 SVGAGI (reference sequence). Trimming took 2 bases from V and 0 from J, leaving 14 bases between them. The CDR3 region has the DNA TGTGCCAGCAGTTACGTCGCGGCGGGGAGCTCCTACGAGCAGTACTTC. This gives the protein CASSYVAAGSSYEQYF.

At least ten counts were recorded for this clonotype. V is TRBV28 and J is TRBJ2-1; 8 nucleotides agree with TRBD1. There are 18 residues in the CDR3. Germline V gene sequence: CDR1 MDHEN, CDR2 SYDVKM. The V gene end was trimmed by 6 bases and the J gene end by 2 bases; junction bases not matched to a gene: 15. The CDR3 nucleotides read TGTGCCAGCAGCCCGGGGACAGGATCTCTACGGCCCTACAATGAGCAGTTCTTC. It is translated as CASSPGTGSLRPYNEQFF. The full variable domain, in which reference TRBV28 and TRBJ2-1 provide the parts outside the CDR3, is DVKVTQSSRYLVKRTGEKVFLECVQDMDHENMFWYRQDPGLGLRLIYFSYDVKMKEKGDIPEGYSVSREKKERFSLILESASTNQTSMYLCASSPGTGSLRPYNEQFFGPGTRLTVL.